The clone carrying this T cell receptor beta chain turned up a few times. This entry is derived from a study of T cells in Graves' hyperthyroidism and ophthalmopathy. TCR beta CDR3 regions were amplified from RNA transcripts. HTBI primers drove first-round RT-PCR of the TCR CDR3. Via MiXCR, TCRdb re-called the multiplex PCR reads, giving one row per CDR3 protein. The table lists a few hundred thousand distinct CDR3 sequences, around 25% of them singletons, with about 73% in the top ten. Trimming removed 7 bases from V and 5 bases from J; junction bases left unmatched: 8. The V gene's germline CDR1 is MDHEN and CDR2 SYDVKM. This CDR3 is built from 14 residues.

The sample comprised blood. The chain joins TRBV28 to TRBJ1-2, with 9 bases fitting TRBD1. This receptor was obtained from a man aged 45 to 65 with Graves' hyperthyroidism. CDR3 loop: CASTQGQGSYGYTF. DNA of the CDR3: TGTGCCAGCACCCAGGGACAGGGTTCATATGGCTACACCTTC.